The next 16 T cell receptor beta chains were all read from a single sample in a study of response to subunit inactivated influenza vaccine. TCRdb re-derived calls from the RT-PCR reads in MiXCR, one entry per CDR3 protein. Found here are 450,000 to 550,000 distinct CDR3 sequences, 25% of them singletons; the top ten hold 1.9%. Sequenced material: CD4+ T cells sorted from PBMCs, taken 5 days after vaccination. The receptors originated from a man aged 50 to 59 who received an inactivated influenza vaccine.

The genes are TRBV7-2 and TRBJ2-5; D gene unclear. From germline, CDR1 is SGHTA and CDR2 FQGNSA. V was clipped by 2 bases and J by 4 bases, with 8 bases between them. This CDR3 region has 13 residues. The CDR3 region has the DNA TGTGCCAGCAGCTTAATCCGCTCAGAGACCCAGTACTTC. This sequence encodes CASSLIRSETQYF.

The chain combines TRBV27 with TRBJ2-7; no clear D. CDR1 is MNHEY and CDR2 is SMNVEV in the germline V gene (reference sequence). Trimming took 5 bases from V and 2 from J, leaving 22 bases between them. The CDR3 loop spans 17 amino acids. As DNA, the CDR3 is TGTGCCAGCAGTCCGTCCCCGTTGTGGCAGGAAACCTACGAGCAGTACTTC. It translates to CASSPSPLWQETYEQYF.

The chain carries TRBV7-9 and TRBJ2-3; D might be TRBD2 (5 bases). Germline V lookup: CDR1 SEHNR, CDR2 FQNEAQ (reference sequence). This CDR3 region has 16 residues. Trimming took 0 bases from V and 6 from J, leaving 16 bases between them. The CDR3 DNA reads TGTGCCAGCAGCTTAGCTTGGGAGCTCCTCAAGGATACGCAGTATTTT. Translated, it gives CASSLAWELLKDTQYF.

The chain links TRBV9 to TRBJ2-1; 7 nucleotides align to TRBD2. Germline CDR1 SGDLS, CDR2 YYNGEE. This CDR3 spans 15 amino acids. Trimming cost V 4 bases and J 3 bases; bases outside gene matches: 7. CDR3 protein: CASSTVGTNYNEQFF. CDR3 nucleotide sequence: TGTGCCAGCAGCACTGTTGGGACTAACTACAATGAGCAGTTCTTC.

This rearrangement joins TRBV5-1 to TRBJ2-5; 9 nucleotides line up with TRBD2. This CDR3 comprises 17 residues. The V gene's germline CDR1 is SGHRS and CDR2 YFSETQ. V gave up 8 bases and J gave up 1 base; unmatched junction bases: 15. The CDR3 nucleotides are TGCGCCAGGGTGGGCGCCTTTAGAGCGGGGGGCCAAGAGACCCAGTACTTC. This translates into CARVGAFRAGGQETQYF.

This clonotype was recorded a few times. J is TRBJ2-7 and V is TRBV20-1; 10 nucleotides agree with TRBD2. The J segment lost 5 bases and the V segment lost 6 bases, leaving 10 bases of the junction unmatched. This CDR3 is 14 amino acids long. Germline V gene data show CDR1 as DFQATT and CDR2 as SNEGSKA (reference sequence). CDR3 protein: CSAVPGTSANEQYF. The CDR3 DNA sequence: TGCAGTGCCGTACCCGGGACTAGCGCGAACGAGCAGTACTTC.

The V and J genes are TRBV5-8 and TRBJ2-3; D gene uncertain. CDR3 size: 16 residues. V shed 0 bases and J shed 5 bases, with 16 bases lying between them. CDR1 and CDR2 from the germline V gene are SGHTS and YDEGEE. The CDR3 DNA is TGTGCCAGCAGCTTGGGTCGTTCGGCTGTAGGAGATACGCAGTATTTT. The encoded protein is CASSLGRSAVGDTQYF. Drawing the rest from reference TRBV5-8 and TRBJ2-3, the complete variable domain is EAGVTQSPTHLIKTRGQQATLRCSPISGHTSVYWYQQALGLGLQFLLWYDEGEERNRGNFPPRFSGRQFPNYSSELNVNALELEDSALYLCASSLGRSAVGDTQYFGPGTRLTVL.

V and J are TRBV29-1 and TRBJ2-1; D is tentatively TRBD1 or TRBD2 (5 bases each). In germline, CDR1 is SQVTM, CDR2 ANQGSEA. The V end lost 7 bases, the J end lost 0 bases, and 16 bases lay between the germline ends. This CDR3 contains 15 residues. CDR3 sequence (DNA): TGCAGCGCGGGGCTTCGTGGGGGCTCCTACAATGAGCAGTTCTTC. It specifies CSAGLRGGSYNEQFF.

The V call is TRBV3-1, the J call TRBJ2-1; D is unclear. V lost 2 bases and J lost 9, with 11 bases in between. This CDR3 has 13 residues. The germline V gene encodes CDR1 LGHDT and CDR2 YNNKEL (reference sequence). The CDR3 here is CASSQNRVGEQFF. The CDR3 DNA follows: TGTGCCAGCAGCCAAAACAGAGTTGGTGAGCAGTTCTTC.

On this clonotype: A much larger clone differs by one base, so this may be a read error. The chain is built from TRBV7-8 and TRBJ2-7, with a weak D call TRBD2 (5 bases). The germline gives CDR1 SGHVS, CDR2 FQNEAQ. V lost 1 base and J lost 6, with 10 bases in between. The CDR3 totals 13 residues. CDR3 amino acids: CASSLDLGGEQYF. For the CDR3, the DNA is TGTGCCAGCAGCTTAGATTTAGGAGGCGAGCAGTACTTC. Full variable domain (outside the CDR3, taken from reference TRBV7-8 and TRBJ2-7): GAGVSQSPRYKVAKRGQDVALRCDPISGHVSLFWYQQALGQGPEFLTYFQNEAQLDKSGLPSDRFFAERPEGSVSTLKIQRTQQEDSAVYLCASSLDLGGEQYFGPGTRLTVT.

V gene TRBV25-1 combines with J gene TRBJ2-6, with D maybe TRBD2 (5 bases). From germline, CDR1 is MGHDK and CDR2 SYGVNS. Trimming removed 6 bases at V and 1 base at J, with 10 bases between. The CDR3 extends over 15 amino acids. The CDR3 bases are TGTGCCAGCAGCAAAACGGGGTCTGGGGCCAACGTCCTGACTTTC. Amino acid sequence: CASSKTGSGANVLTF.

This clonotype was picked up a small number of times. This chain joins TRBV20-1 and TRBJ2-7; D ambiguous. V was cut by 0 bases and J by 2 bases, with 14 bases left in between. The CDR3 extends over 15 amino acids. The germline V gene encodes CDR1 DFQATT and CDR2 SNEGSKA (reference sequence). The CDR3 protein is CSARDIDRGTYEQYF. The CDR3 nucleotides read TGCAGTGCTAGAGATATTGACCGTGGGACCTACGAGCAGTACTTC.

This clonotype has only a few counts. V gene TRBV5-1 combines with J gene TRBJ2-7; a possible D gene is TRBD1 (6 bases). CDR3 length: 15 residues. V was cut by 0 bases and J by 0 bases, with 10 bases left in between. Germline assignment: CDR1 SGHRS and CDR2 YFSETQ. The CDR3 bases are TGCGCCAGCAGCTTGGTTGGACAGAGCTCCTACGAGCAGTACTTC. Translating it yields CASSLVGQSSYEQYF.

The chain combines TRBV20-1 with TRBJ1-2; TRBD1 matches at 7 bases. Germline loops: CDR1 DFQATT, CDR2 SNEGSKA (reference sequence). The CDR3 runs to 13 residues. The CDR3: CRAYRDSNYGYTF. The CDR3 coding sequence is TGCAGGGCCTACCGGGACAGTAACTATGGCTACACCTTC.

This clonotype was seen many times. The rearrangement uses TRBV7-2 and TRBJ1-2, with D maybe TRBD1 (6 bases). V gave up 1 base and J gave up 6 bases, with 9 bases separating them. The length of the CDR3 is 13 residues. Germline V gives CDR1 SGHTA, CDR2 FQGNSA. The CDR3 nucleotides read TGTGCCAGCAGCTTAGACAGGGTCAATGGCTACACCTTC. Translation: CASSLDRVNGYTF.

The rearrangement uses TRBV6-2 or TRBV6-3 and TRBJ2-3; 7 bases are a match to TRBD2. The J segment lost 6 bases and the V segment lost 0 bases, leaving 15 bases of the junction unmatched. This CDR3 contains 18 residues. Germline CDR1 and CDR2: MNHEY and SVGEGT. CDR3 residues: CASSYSMSAGARADTQYF. The CDR3, as DNA: TGTGCCAGCAGTTACTCGATGTCCGCGGGAGCCAGAGCGGATACGCAGTATTTT.